One and the same sample provided the 9 T cell receptor beta chains below, sequenced in a study of cytotoxic CD8 clonotypes in ibrutinib-treated CLL. Data came from immunoSEQ multiplex PCR; TCRdb stores just in-frame clones and leaves some out. The sample consists of roughly 220,000 clones, 65% to 80% of them appearing once. Specimen: PBMCs, collected after 12 months of ibrutinib treatment. The receptor source for this set is a human donor with chronic lymphocytic leukemia.

The count of this clone is one. The V and J genes are TRBV4-1 and TRBJ2-1, with TRBD2 matching 10 bases. Germline-derived CDR1 and CDR2 are MGHRA and YSYEKL. The CDR3 is made up of 17 amino acids. V lost 6 bases, J lost 5 bases, and 13 bases stayed unmatched. CDR3 region: CASSLGLAGALHNEQFF. DNA for the CDR3: TGCGCCAGCAGTCTCGGTCTAGCGGGGGCGCTCCACAATGAGCAGTTCTTC.

The chain is built from TRBV5-6 and TRBJ1-3; possible D gene TRBD1, 6 bases. V was clipped by 4 bases and J by 3 bases, with 11 bases between them. The CDR3 runs to 14 residues. CDR1 is SGHDT and CDR2 is YYEEEE in the germline V gene. CDR3 in amino acids: CASSREGGGNTIYF. Here the CDR3 DNA reads TGTGCCAGCAGCCGGGAAGGGGGTGGAAACACCATATATTTT.

V gene TRBV27 combines with J gene TRBJ1-6; 9 bases are shared with TRBD1. The CDR3 has 15 residues. Germline-derived CDR1 and CDR2 are MNHEY and SMNVEV (reference sequence). J lost 9 bases, V lost 4 bases, and 7 bases had no gene match. CDR3 loop: CASSSGTGLISPLHF. The CDR3, as DNA: TGTGCCAGCAGTTCAGGGACAGGGTTAATTTCACCCCTCCACTTT.

J is TRBJ2-4 and V is TRBV21-1; no check of the table's D call, TRBD1, against the DNA was made. TRBV21-1 is a known pseudogene. This CDR3 is built from 19 residues. CDR3 protein: CASSKGGTGKHLAKNIQYF. CDR3 in DNA: TGTGCCAGCAGCAAAGGAGGGACAGGGAAACACCTAGCCAAAAACATTCAGTACTTC.

The table lists this clone with a few counts. Distinct nucleotide sequences in the sample also encode this CDR3. J is TRBJ1-1 and V is TRBV19; no firm D call. Germline values: CDR1 LNHDA, CDR2 SQIVND (reference sequence). V was clipped by 6 bases and J by 7 bases, with 9 bases between them. CDR3 size: 11 residues. The CDR3 nucleotides read TGTGCCAGTAGGGGAGGCAGTGAAGCTTTCTTT. Amino acids: CASRGGSEAFF.

The V gene is TRBV5-1, the J gene TRBJ2-7; TRBD2 matches at 7 bases. CDR3 size: 16 residues. Germline CDR1 SGHRS, CDR2 YFSETQ. Losses at the gene ends were 1 base for V and 0 bases for J; bases not matched to a gene: 7. In DNA form, the CDR3 reads TGCGCCAGCAGCTTGCATCAGGCTAGCGGCTCCTACGAGCAGTACTTC. Protein product: CASSLHQASGSYEQYF. Filled out from reference TRBV5-1 and TRBJ2-7, the complete variable domain reads KAGVTQTPRYLIKTRGQQVTLSCSPISGHRSVSWYQQTPGQGLQFLFEYFSETQRNKGNFPGRFSGRQFSNSRSEMNVSTLELGDSALYLCASSLHQASGSYEQYFGPGTRLTVT.

This rearrangement joins TRBV7-3 to TRBJ2-7; no reliable D call. This CDR3 region has 13 residues. V was shortened by 4 bases and J by 4 bases, with 11 bases between the two germline ends. CDR1 is SGHTA, CDR2 FQGTGA, per germline. CDR3 nucleotides: TGTGCCAGCAGCTCGGGTCCTGGATACGAGCAGTACTTC. Amino acid sequence: CASSSGPGYEQYF.

This clone appeared a single time. The rearrangement joins TRBV18 to TRBJ2-3; 12 positions agree with TRBD2. The CDR3 is 17 residues long. The V gene's germline CDR1 is KGHSH and CDR2 LQKENI. V was clipped by 4 bases and J by 0 bases; unmatched bases: 5. The CDR3 coding sequence is TGTGCCAGCTCACGGACTAGCGGGATATCTAGCACAGATACGCAGTATTTT. Residues: CASSRTSGISSTDTQYF.

The chain is built from TRBV18 and TRBJ1-1; TRBD1 matches 8 bases. CDR1 and CDR2 from the germline V gene are KGHSH and LQKENI. This CDR3 is 16 amino acids long. The V and J ends lost 6 bases and 3 bases, in that order; junction bases with no gene match: 12. The CDR3 nucleotides read TGTGCCAGCTCTCACCAGGGGGCCCAGATGGACACTGAAGCTTTCTTT. Residues: CASSHQGAQMDTEAFF.